Presented here are 2 T cell receptor beta chains from one specimen sequenced in a study of beta chain features in type 1 diabetes. Sequenced material consisted of expressed TCRB transcripts (all of the isolated RNA was reverse transcribed). Produced via immunoSEQ multiplex PCR; TCRdb's table is partial and in-frame only. The data hold 350,000 to 450,000 clones, with about 15% observed a single time. Sequencing was performed on naive CD4+ T cells from blood. Every receptor here comes from a woman aged 18-30 years in good health.

The chain couples TRBV30 to TRBJ1-1; TRBD1 is a possible D gene (5 bases). CDR1 GTSNPN and CDR2 SVGIG come from the germline V gene (reference sequence). CDR3 length: 13 residues. With 0 bases removed from V and 5 bases from J, the gap between germline ends came to 10 bases. In DNA form, the CDR3 reads TGTGCCTGGAGTGTAAGGGGTGGGACTGAAGCTTTCTTT. Translated, it gives CAWSVRGGTEAFF.

The chain recombines TRBV6-5 with TRBJ2-7; TRBD2 matches at 10 bases. V was clipped by 2 bases and J by 2 bases; unmatched bases: 0. There are 14 residues in the CDR3. The V gene's germline CDR1 is MNHEY and CDR2 SVGAGI. The CDR3 DNA is TGTGCCAGCAGTTACACTAGCGGGGCCTACGAGCAGTACTTC. This gives the protein CASSYTSGAYEQYF.